These 25 T cell receptor beta chains were sequenced from one sample in a study of a mutant IDH1 vaccine in newly diagnosed glioma. The repertoire was sequenced with immunoSEQ multiplex PCR; TCRdb's copy has only in-frame clones and lacks some. The sample shows 55,000 to 70,000 clones, approximately 83% of them seen only once. Time point meaning: baseline, week 1 (first vaccination visit). Treatment indicated: pre-vaccination baseline after standard-of-care therapy. The sequences come from PBMCs, collected from a glioma patient treated with radiotherapy, temozolomide or both. These receptor sequences come from a man aged 25 to 40 with glioma.

The V and J genes are TRBV6-1 and TRBJ1-1; possibly TRBD1 for D (6 bases). Germline V gene sequence: CDR1 MNHNS, CDR2 SASEGT. V lost 10 bases to trimming and J lost 1 base, with 16 bases between them. The length of the CDR3 is 14 residues. The CDR3 here is CAIGRTARNTEAFF. The CDR3 bases are TGTGCCATCGGCCGGACAGCTCGGAACACTGAAGCTTTCTTT.

The chain recombines TRBV27 with TRBJ1-6; 9 nucleotides line up with TRBD1. Trimming cost V 5 bases and J 7 bases; bases outside gene matches: 21. The CDR3 covers 20 residues. The germline gives CDR1 MNHEY, CDR2 SMNVEV (reference sequence). DNA for the CDR3: TGTGCCAGCAGTGGCAGGGACAGGGAAGGTATAAGGGGTCCAAATTCACCCCTCCACTTT. Translating gives CASSGRDREGIRGPNSPLHF.

The J gene is TRBJ2-5, the V gene TRBV4-2; 8 bases match TRBD2. The CDR3 is 17 residues long. The germline CDR1 and CDR2 sequences are LGHNA and YNFKEQ. J gave up 2 bases and V 0 bases, and 8 bases lay outside the gene matches. CDR3 sequence: CASSQDPVAGYQETQYF. In nucleotides, the CDR3 is TGTGCCAGCAGCCAAGACCCAGTAGCGGGGTATCAAGAGACCCAGTACTTC.

The genes are TRBV5-1 and TRBJ2-7; 10 positions agree with TRBD1. In germline, CDR1 is SGHRS, CDR2 YFSETQ. V was clipped by 4 bases and J by 6 bases; unmatched bases: 7. The CDR3 contains 14 residues. As DNA, the CDR3 is TGCGCCAGCAGCCCCGGGACAGGGGTGAGCGAGCAGTACTTC. Translating gives CASSPGTGVSEQYF. Supplemented by reference TRBV5-1 and TRBJ2-7, the full variable domain reads KAGVTQTPRYLIKTRGQQVTLSCSPISGHRSVSWYQQTPGQGLQFLFEYFSETQRNKGNFPGRFSGRQFSNSRSEMNVSTLELGDSALYLCASSPGTGVSEQYFGPGTRLTVT.

This clone was detected once. The CDR3 protein is CASSWADTQYF. CDR3 sequence (DNA): TGTGCCAGCAGCTGGGCGGATACGCAGTATTTT. The V and J genes are TRBV5-6 and TRBJ2-3; D call uncertain. The V gene lost 3 bases and the J gene lost 6 bases, with 5 bases spanning the gap. The CDR3 consists of 11 residues. Germline V lookup: CDR1 SGHDT, CDR2 YYEEEE.

J is TRBJ2-5 and V is TRBV10-2, with D perhaps matching TRBD2 (5 bases). Trimming stripped 6 bases from V and 0 bases from J, with 11 bases between. Germline V gives CDR1 WSHSY, CDR2 SAAADI. This CDR3 comprises 14 residues. CDR3 sequence reads: CASRRGLDQETQYF. CDR3 coding DNA: TGCGCCAGCAGAAGAGGACTCGACCAAGAGACCCAGTACTTC.

This chain connects TRBV2 to TRBJ1-5; a weak D match, TRBD1 (5 bases). V lost 11 bases to trimming and J lost 1 base, with 9 bases between them. The CDR3 contains 12 residues. Looked up from germline, CDR1 is SNHLY and CDR2 is FYNNEI. CDR3 sequence reads: CAGGGSNQPQHF. The CDR3 DNA sequence: TGTGCCGGGGGGGGGAGCAATCAGCCCCAGCATTTT.

The gene calls are TRBV7-9 and TRBJ1-6, with TRBD1 matching 7 bases. Germline CDR1 and CDR2: SEHNR and FQNEAQ (reference sequence). V gave up 5 bases and J gave up 10 bases; unmatched junction bases: 5. The CDR3 loop spans 13 amino acids. The CDR3 bases are TGTGCCAGCAGCCCGACAGGGTACTCACCCCTCCACTTT. Translation: CASSPTGYSPLHF. Combining the CDR3 with reference TRBV7-9 and TRBJ1-6 gives the whole variable domain DTGVSQNPRHKITKRGQNVTFRCDPISEHNRLYWYRQTLGQGPEFLTYFQNEAQLEKSRLLSDRFSAERPKGSFSTLEIQRTEQGDSAMYLCASSPTGYSPLHFGNGTRLTVT.

The sample holds one count of this clone. The rearrangement links TRBV7-2 to TRBJ1-1; D unresolved. With 5 bases removed from V and 0 bases from J, the gap between germline ends came to 7 bases. The CDR3 is 13 residues long. CDR1 SGHTA and CDR2 FQGNSA come from the germline V gene. CDR3 coding DNA: TGTGCCAGCAGCCCTTATTTGAACACTGAAGCTTTCTTT. Its protein is CASSPYLNTEAFF.

V usage is TRBV28 and J usage is TRBJ2-7, with a possible D match to TRBD2 (5 bases). Trimming shortened V by 1 base and J by 6 bases, and 16 bases separated the two germline ends. CDR3 length equals 15 residues. Germline-derived CDR1 and CDR2 are MDHEN and SYDVKM. The CDR3 spells CASSLSSTAGFEQYF. CDR3 DNA sequence: TGTGCCAGCAGTTTATCCTCGACGGCGGGCTTCGAGCAGTACTTC.

This chain links TRBV6-5 with TRBJ1-1; no firm D call. Germline V CDR1 and CDR2: MNHEY, SVGAGI. With 7 bases removed from V and 5 bases from J, the gap between germline ends came to 17 bases. The CDR3 has 14 residues. CDR3: CASTDGMRRTEAFF. CDR3 bases: TGTGCCAGCACGGACGGGATGAGAAGAACTGAAGCTTTCTTT.

The gene calls are TRBV4-1 and TRBJ2-7; no reliable D call. V was shortened by 1 base and J by 0 bases, with 7 bases between the two germline ends. The length of the CDR3 is 14 residues. Germline loops: CDR1 MGHRA, CDR2 YSYEKL. The CDR3 bases are TGCGCCAGCAGCCAAGCCGAGAGCTCCTACGAGCAGTACTTC. It yields the protein CASSQAESSYEQYF.

V gene TRBV5-1 combines with J gene TRBJ2-7; D is unresolved. Looked up from germline, CDR1 is SGHRS and CDR2 is YFSETQ. Trimming pared 0 bases from V and 2 bases from J, leaving 6 bases between. The CDR3 has 13 amino acids. The CDR3 here is CASSLGYAYEQYF. Written as DNA, the CDR3 is TGCGCCAGCAGCTTGGGATACGCCTACGAGCAGTACTTC.

The chain employs TRBV5-1 and TRBJ2-7; TRBD2 matches at 11 bases. CDR1 and CDR2 from the germline V gene are SGHRS and YFSETQ. Trimming cost V 3 bases and J 2 bases; bases outside gene matches: 4. CDR3 length: 15 residues. Written as DNA, the CDR3 is TGCGCCAGCAGCTGGGGACTAGCGGAAACCTACGAGCAGTACTTC. Amino acid sequence: CASSWGLAETYEQYF.

The V call is TRBV7-9, the J call TRBJ2-7; D gene ambiguous. This CDR3 has 14 residues. Germline V CDR1 and CDR2: SEHNR, FQNEAQ (reference sequence). Trimming shortened V by 5 bases and J by 3 bases, and 14 bases separated the two germline ends. CDR3 amino acids: CASSDFLHGYEQYF. In DNA form, the CDR3 reads TGTGCCAGCAGCGACTTTTTACACGGCTACGAGCAGTACTTC. Full variable domain (outside the CDR3, taken from reference TRBV7-9 and TRBJ2-7): DTGVSQNPRHKITKRGQNVTFRCDPISEHNRLYWYRQTLGQGPEFLTYFQNEAQLEKSRLLSDRFSAERPKGSFSTLEIQRTEQGDSAMYLCASSDFLHGYEQYFGPGTRLTVT.

J is TRBJ1-5 and V is TRBV11-2; possible D gene TRBD1, 5 bases. With 5 bases removed from V and 0 bases from J, the gap between germline ends came to 11 bases. Germline V lookup: CDR1 SGHAT, CDR2 FQNNGV. The CDR3 loop spans 15 amino acids. Here the CDR3 reads CASSLGEYSNQPQHF. In DNA, the CDR3 is TGTGCCAGCAGCCTAGGGGAGTATAGCAATCAGCCCCAGCATTTT.

This rearrangement joins TRBV6-4 to TRBJ2-1, with D tentatively TRBD2 (7 bases). From germline, CDR1 is MRHNA and CDR2 SNTAGT. Trimming removed 2 bases from V and 6 bases from J, with 11 bases in between. CDR3 length: 14 amino acids. CDR3 in amino acids: CASSDEGGSNEQFF. CDR3 nucleotide sequence: TGTGCCAGCAGTGACGAGGGGGGGAGCAATGAGCAGTTCTTC.

This rearrangement joins TRBV5-6 to TRBJ1-3, with no clear D. The CDR3 has 13 residues. Trimming removed 2 bases from V and 7 bases from J, with 10 bases in between. CDR1 is SGHDT and CDR2 is YYEEEE in the germline V gene. CDR3: CASSFMRRNTIYF. The CDR3 DNA follows: TGTGCCAGCAGCTTCATGAGGAGGAACACCATATATTTT.

The chain employs TRBV11-2 and TRBJ1-3; no clear D. The germline CDR1 and CDR2 sequences are SGHAT and FQNNGV. With 0 bases removed from V and 5 bases from J, the gap between germline ends came to 14 bases. The CDR3 is 16 amino acids. CDR3 bases: TGTGCCAGCAGCTTAGAGGCGGGGAGCGTCAGAAACACCATATATTTT. Its protein product is CASSLEAGSVRNTIYF.

This CDR3 is CASSPLWKRYGYTF. In nucleotides, the CDR3 is TGCGCCAGCAGCCCCCTTTGGAAGCGCTATGGCTACACCTTC. The chain couples TRBV5-1 to TRBJ1-2, with D unclear. Between the trimmed V and J ends, which lost 4 bases and 4 bases, there was a span of 14 bases. The CDR3 extends over 14 amino acids. The germline CDR1 and CDR2 sequences are SGHRS and YFSETQ. Based on the CDR3 plus reference TRBV5-1 and TRBJ1-2, the full variable domain is KAGVTQTPRYLIKTRGQQVTLSCSPISGHRSVSWYQQTPGQGLQFLFEYFSETQRNKGNFPGRFSGRQFSNSRSEMNVSTLELGDSALYLCASSPLWKRYGYTFGSGTRLTVV.

The chain combines TRBV5-1 with TRBJ1-1; 9 bases match TRBD1. With 4 bases clipped from V and 3 bases from J, the junction kept 4 bases outside the gene matches. This CDR3 has 14 amino acids. CDR1 and CDR2 (germline): SGHRS, YFSETQ. CDR3 in DNA: TGCGCCAGCAGCGAGGACAGGGGTTACACTGAAGCTTTCTTT. Amino acids: CASSEDRGYTEAFF.

This chain links TRBV7-8 with TRBJ2-5; 9 bases agree with TRBD2. This CDR3 region has 17 residues. The V segment lost 1 base and the J segment 3 bases; nucleotides outside the gene matches: 9. Germline-derived CDR1 and CDR2 are SGHVS and FQNEAQ. CDR3 coding DNA: TGTGCCAGCAGCTTAGAGGTTGTTAGCGGGGGTAAAGAGACCCAGTACTTC. Amino acid sequence: CASSLEVVSGGKETQYF. The variable domain in full, completed from reference TRBV7-8 and TRBJ2-5, reads GAGVSQSPRYKVAKRGQDVALRCDPISGHVSLFWYQQALGQGPEFLTYFQNEAQLDKSGLPSDRFFAERPEGSVSTLKIQRTQQEDSAVYLCASSLEVVSGGKETQYFGPGTRLLVL.

This clone is a singleton in its sample. This chain joins TRBV5-1 and TRBJ2-1; D gene unclear. Germline CDR1 reads SGHRS; CDR2 reads YFSETQ. Trimming shortened V by 2 bases and J by 6 bases, and 9 bases separated the two germline ends. The CDR3 length is 13 residues. The DNA for the CDR3 is TGCGCCAGCAGCTTTTCCAAGGGCAATGAGCAGTTCTTC. Its protein is CASSFSKGNEQFF.

The rearrangement links TRBV30 to TRBJ2-3; D is perhaps TRBD1 or TRBD2 (5 bases each). V was cut by 0 bases and J by 3 bases, with 7 bases left in between. The CDR3 sequence is 13 residues long. CDR1 is GTSNPN, CDR2 SVGIG, per germline (reference sequence). This CDR3 is CAWSVEGTDTQYF. CDR3 coding DNA: TGTGCCTGGAGTGTTGAGGGGACAGATACGCAGTATTTT.

The V gene is TRBV18, the J gene TRBJ1-6, with TRBD1 as a possible D gene (6 bases). Trimming left V 1 base short and J 5 bases short, with 9 bases between. The CDR3 consists of 15 residues. The germline gives CDR1 KGHSH, CDR2 LQKENI. Here the CDR3 reads CASSPLQGHNSPLHF. Written as DNA, the CDR3 is TGTGCCAGCTCACCACTCCAGGGGCATAATTCACCCCTCCACTTT.